The clone carrying this T cell receptor (beta chain) was detected ten times or more. Its antigen is unidentified. Per germline, CDR1 MDHEN and CDR2 SYDVKM. The CDR3 is made up of 16 amino acids. Trimming left V 6 bases short and J 0 bases short, with 15 bases between. This sample was taken from a study of early T cells in non-severe SARS-CoV-2 infection. For the study at large: With bulk RNA from unsorted whole blood as input, sequencing yielded unpaired chains.

Unique molecular identifiers were affixed to single, distinct cDNA molecules. TCRdb re-called the 5' RACE reads through MiXCR, storing one row per CDR3 protein. The sample has 25,000 to 30,000 distinct CDR3 sequences; 4.4% are singletons. Overall study findings and caveats: Matches to VDJdb favored anti-spike CD8 responses and missed private and CD4 specificities.

Sequencing used whole blood. The chain joins TRBV28 to TRBJ1-5; possible D gene TRBD1, 6 bases. The sequence came from an adult who was a healthcare worker with PCR-confirmed SARS-CoV-2 infection or an uninfected control (not recorded which). CDR3 sequence reads: CASRHWGQYSNQPQHF. The DNA for the CDR3 is TGTGCCAGCAGACACTGGGGACAATATAGCAATCAGCCCCAGCATTTT.